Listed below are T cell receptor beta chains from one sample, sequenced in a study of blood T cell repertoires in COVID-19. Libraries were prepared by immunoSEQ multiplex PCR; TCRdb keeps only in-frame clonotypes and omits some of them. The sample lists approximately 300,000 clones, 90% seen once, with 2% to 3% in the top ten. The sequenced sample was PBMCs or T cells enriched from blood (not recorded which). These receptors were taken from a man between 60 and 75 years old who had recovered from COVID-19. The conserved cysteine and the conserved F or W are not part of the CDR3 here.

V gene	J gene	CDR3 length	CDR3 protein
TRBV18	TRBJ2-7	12	ASSLFPRNYEQY
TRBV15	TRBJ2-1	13	ATSIRDRSYNEQF
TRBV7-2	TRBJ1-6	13	ASRPGTGVYSPLH
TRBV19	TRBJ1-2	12	ASSMGIVQGGST
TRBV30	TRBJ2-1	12	AWSGGTAYNEQF
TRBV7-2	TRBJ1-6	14	ASSLGWTGIRSPLH
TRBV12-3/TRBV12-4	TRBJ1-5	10	ASSLGGQPQH
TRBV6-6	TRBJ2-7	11	ASSLLETYEQY
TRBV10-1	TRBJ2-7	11	ASSTGVSYEQY
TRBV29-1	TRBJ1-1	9	SVEGDTEAF
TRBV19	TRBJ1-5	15	ASSSRGALTSNQPQH
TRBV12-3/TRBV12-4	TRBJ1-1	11	ASRTTGNTEAF
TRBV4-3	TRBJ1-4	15	ASSQDYRRLSEGKLF
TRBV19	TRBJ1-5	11	ASIPGGDQPQH
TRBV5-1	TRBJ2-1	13	ASSTTSGTYNEQF
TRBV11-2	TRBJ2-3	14	ASSLRLADFTDTQY
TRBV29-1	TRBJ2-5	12	SVEGDREIETQY
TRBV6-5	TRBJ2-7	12	ASSLYRGLYEQY
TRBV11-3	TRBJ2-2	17	ASSLGFVRGLGWTGELF
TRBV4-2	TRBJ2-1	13	ASSQEASGDNEQF
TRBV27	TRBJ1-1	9	ASSHGHEAF
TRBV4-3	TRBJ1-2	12	ASSTGTGGRGYT
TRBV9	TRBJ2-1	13	ASNRAGGPYNEQF
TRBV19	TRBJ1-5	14	ASRTTGDYSNQPQH
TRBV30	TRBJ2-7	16	AWSPGVDALHFFYEQY
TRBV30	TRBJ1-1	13	AWSPPGTGRPEAF
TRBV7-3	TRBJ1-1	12	ASSPRGGWTEAF
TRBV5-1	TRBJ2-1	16	ASSFLWVSGGTNNEQF